The 4 T cell receptor beta chains below all came from one sample that was sequenced in a study of T-cell reconstitution after alpha-beta-depleted transplantation in children. Unique molecular identifiers were incorporated into the prepared TCRbeta library. One entry per CDR3 protein results from TCRdb running MiXCR on the PCR reads. The repertoire holds almost 500,000 distinct CDR3 sequences, with 10% to 13% as singletons. Sequenced here: PBMCs, sampled before TCRalphabeta/CD19-depleted stem cell transplant. The receptors originated from a child aged 2 to 10 with inherited bone marrow failure, due to receive a stem cell transplant.

This clonotype was seen more than once but under ten times. The chain is built from TRBV20-1 and TRBJ2-1; D unresolved. The CDR3 spans 12 residues. The V gene lost 7 bases and the J gene lost 3 bases, with 10 bases spanning the gap. Germline CDR1 DFQATT, CDR2 SNEGSKA (reference sequence). Here the CDR3 DNA reads TGCAGTGTGAATATACTCTACAATGAGCAGTTCTTC. Amino acid sequence: CSVNILYNEQFF.

As regards this clonotype: A much larger clone differs from this one at a single base, so this may be a read error. The V call is TRBV20-1, the J call TRBJ2-3; weak D call: TRBD2 (7 bases). CDR1 and CDR2 (germline): DFQATT, SNEGSKA (reference sequence). V gave up 5 bases and J gave up 4 bases, with 19 bases separating them. The CDR3 covers 15 residues. In DNA, the CDR3 is TGCAGTGCTGCCCGGGGGGCGGGAAAATCAGATACGCAGTATTTT. Its translation: CSAARGAGKSDTQYF.

In this sample, this clonotype turned up a few times. The chain carries TRBV30 and TRBJ1-2; no reliable D call. The CDR3 is 13 amino acids. Between the trimmed V and J ends, which lost 0 bases and 1 base, there was a span of 6 bases. Germline V lookup: CDR1 GTSNPN, CDR2 SVGIG (reference sequence). The CDR3 loop reads CAWSVGINYGYTF. The CDR3 DNA follows: TGTGCCTGGAGTGTGGGAATTAACTATGGCTACACCTTC.

This clonotype was seen only a few times. This chain links TRBV20-1 with TRBJ1-2; D perhaps matches TRBD1 (5 bases). CDR3 length equals 14 residues. The germline gives CDR1 DFQATT, CDR2 SNEGSKA (reference sequence). Trimming left V 7 bases short and J 0 bases short, with 15 bases between. The CDR3 spells CSGAGSAANYGYTF. The CDR3 coding sequence is TGCAGTGGGGCAGGGTCGGCGGCTAACTATGGCTACACCTTC.